One sample yielded the 8 T cell receptor beta chains listed below, sequenced in a study of blood T cell repertoires in COVID-19. Here immunoSEQ multiplex PCR was the method, and the copy in TCRdb shows in-frame clones only, minus some. The data contain 210,000 or so clones, about 92% of them seen just once; the ten biggest clones take up roughly 1.2%. The sequenced sample was peripheral blood. These receptors were obtained from a man aged 25-40 years with acute or convalescent COVID-19.

With respect to this clone: The same CDR3 arises from other DNA sequences in this sample as well. The CDR3 sequence is CASSASTGWETQYF. The DNA of the CDR3 is TGTGCCAGCAGCGCATCGACAGGGTGGGAGACCCAGTACTTC. The gene calls are TRBV7-9 and TRBJ2-5; TRBD1 aligns across 7 bases. CDR1 SEHNR and CDR2 FQNEAQ come from the germline V gene (reference sequence). Losses at the gene ends were 5 bases for V and 5 bases for J; bases not matched to a gene: 8. This CDR3 has 14 amino acids.

The chain combines TRBV7-6 with TRBJ1-1; D is unclear. This CDR3 is built from 13 residues. Germline CDR1 is SGHVS and CDR2 is FNYEAQ. V lost 1 base, J lost 5 bases, and 8 bases lay in between. CDR3 nucleotides: TGTGCCAGCAGCTTAGGTGGTGCGACTGAAGCTTTCTTT. Its translation is CASSLGGATEAFF.

This clone was observed a few times. The V call is TRBV7-9, the J call TRBJ1-3, with TRBD1 matching 9 bases. The trim removed 7 bases at V and 6 bases at J, leaving 7 bases unmatched. Germline V gene lookup returns CDR1 SEHNR and CDR2 FQNEAQ (reference sequence). This CDR3 has 14 amino acids. CDR3 DNA: TGTGCCAGCACCTCCGGGACAGGGCAAAACACCATATATTTT. Residues: CASTSGTGQNTIYF.

This clone was detected only once. The chain is built from TRBV2 and TRBJ2-5; D is possibly TRBD2 (5 bases). Germline V gene lookup returns CDR1 SNHLY and CDR2 FYNNEI. The CDR3 covers 14 residues. Trimming left V 9 bases short and J 4 bases short, with 18 bases between. CDR3 region: CASAHGGFGETQYF. The CDR3 nucleotides are TGTGCCAGTGCGCATGGAGGATTTGGAGAGACCCAGTACTTC.

This chain joins TRBV29-1 and TRBJ2-5; tentative D call: TRBD2 (7 bases). Between the trimmed V and J ends, which lost 6 bases and 1 base, there was a span of 27 bases. Germline assignment: CDR1 SQVTM and CDR2 ANQGSEA. This CDR3 region has 18 residues. CDR3 residues: CSVDDRRRSSGPQETQYF. The CDR3 DNA is TGCAGCGTAGACGACAGGCGTAGATCTAGCGGTCCCCAAGAGACCCAGTACTTC.

The V and J genes are TRBV27 and TRBJ2-5, with 7 bases that match TRBD1. This CDR3 spans 13 amino acids. Germline V CDR1 and CDR2: MNHEY, SMNVEV (reference sequence). V shed 2 bases, J shed 4 bases, and the junction held 1 base outside the gene matches. This CDR3 reads CASSLNRGETQYF. As DNA, the CDR3 is TGTGCCAGCAGTTTAAACAGGGGAGAGACCCAGTACTTC.

V and J are TRBV11-1 and TRBJ2-7, with 8 bases fitting TRBD2. The trim removed 1 base at V and 4 bases at J, leaving 9 bases unmatched. This CDR3 has 16 amino acids. Germline loops: CDR1 SGHAT, CDR2 FQDESV (reference sequence). The CDR3 DNA follows: TGTGCCAGCAGCTTAGGGGTTGAGCGGGGGTTTTACGAGCAGTACTTC. Protein: CASSLGVERGFYEQYF.

The chain recombines TRBV28 with TRBJ1-2; no clear D. Deletions cut 2 bases from V and 0 bases from J, with 10 bases between. Germline CDR1 reads MDHEN; CDR2 reads SYDVKM. This CDR3 region has 15 residues. The CDR3 region is CASSLPRKANYGYTF. The CDR3 DNA reads as TGTGCCAGCAGTTTACCGCGCAAAGCTAACTATGGCTACACCTTC.